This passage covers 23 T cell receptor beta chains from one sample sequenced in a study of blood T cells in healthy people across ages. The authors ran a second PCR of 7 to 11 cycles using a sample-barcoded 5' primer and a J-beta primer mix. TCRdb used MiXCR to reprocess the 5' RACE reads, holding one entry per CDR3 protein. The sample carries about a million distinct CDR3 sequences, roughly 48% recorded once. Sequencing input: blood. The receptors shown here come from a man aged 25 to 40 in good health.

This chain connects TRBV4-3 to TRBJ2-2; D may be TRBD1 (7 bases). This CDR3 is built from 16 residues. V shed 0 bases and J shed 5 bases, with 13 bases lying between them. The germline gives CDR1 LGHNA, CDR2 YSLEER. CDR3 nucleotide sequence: TGCGCCAGCAGCCAAGATCCAGGGGGGCGGACCGGGGAGCTGTTTTTT. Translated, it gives CASSQDPGGRTGELFF.

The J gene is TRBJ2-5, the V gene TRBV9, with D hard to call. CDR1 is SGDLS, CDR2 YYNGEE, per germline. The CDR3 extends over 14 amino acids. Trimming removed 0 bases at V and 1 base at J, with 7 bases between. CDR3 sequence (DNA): TGTGCCAGCAGCGTAGGGCCTGTCCAAGAGACCCAGTACTTC. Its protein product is CASSVGPVQETQYF.

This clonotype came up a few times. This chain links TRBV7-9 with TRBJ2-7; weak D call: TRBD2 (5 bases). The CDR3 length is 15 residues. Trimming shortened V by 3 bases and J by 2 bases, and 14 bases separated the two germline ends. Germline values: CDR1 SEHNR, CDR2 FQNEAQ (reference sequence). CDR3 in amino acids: CASSLVRGVPYEQYF. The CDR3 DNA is TGTGCCAGCAGCTTGGTCCGGGGTGTACCCTACGAGCAGTACTTC.

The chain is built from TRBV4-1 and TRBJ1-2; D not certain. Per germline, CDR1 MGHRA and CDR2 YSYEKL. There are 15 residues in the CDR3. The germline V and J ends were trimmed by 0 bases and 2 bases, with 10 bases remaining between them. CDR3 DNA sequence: TGCGCCAGCAGCCAAGATCCGGCCGAGAACTATGGCTACACCTTC. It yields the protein CASSQDPAENYGYTF.

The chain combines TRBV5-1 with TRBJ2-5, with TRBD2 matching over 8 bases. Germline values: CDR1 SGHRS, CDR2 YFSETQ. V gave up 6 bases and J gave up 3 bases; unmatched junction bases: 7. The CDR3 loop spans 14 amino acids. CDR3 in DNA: TGCGCCAGCACGGATAGCGGGGATGAAGAGACCCAGTACTTC. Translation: CASTDSGDEETQYF.

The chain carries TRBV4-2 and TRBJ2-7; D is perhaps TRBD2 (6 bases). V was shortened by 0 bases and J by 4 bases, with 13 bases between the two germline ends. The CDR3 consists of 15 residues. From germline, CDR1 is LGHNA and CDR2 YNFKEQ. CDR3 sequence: CASSQESEGTYEQYF. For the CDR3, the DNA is TGTGCCAGCAGCCAAGAGTCGGAGGGAACGTACGAGCAGTACTTC.

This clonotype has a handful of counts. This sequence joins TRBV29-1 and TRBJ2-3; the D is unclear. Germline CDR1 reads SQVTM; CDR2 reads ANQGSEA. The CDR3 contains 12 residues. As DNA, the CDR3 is TGCAACGCCGCGCCGCCCGGTGATACGCAGTATTTT. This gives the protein CNAAPPGDTQYF.

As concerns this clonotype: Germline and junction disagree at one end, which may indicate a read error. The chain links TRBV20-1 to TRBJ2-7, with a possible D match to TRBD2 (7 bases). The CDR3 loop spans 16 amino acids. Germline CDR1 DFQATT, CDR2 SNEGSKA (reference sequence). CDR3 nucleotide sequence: TGCAGTGCCAGAGATAAGGGCGGGGGCCACTACAATGAGCAGTACTTC. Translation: CSARDKGGGHYNEQYF.

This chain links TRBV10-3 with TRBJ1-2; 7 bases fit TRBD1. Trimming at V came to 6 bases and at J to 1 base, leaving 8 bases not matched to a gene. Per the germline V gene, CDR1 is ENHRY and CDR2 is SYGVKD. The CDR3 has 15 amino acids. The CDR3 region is CAISPTGNYNYGYTF. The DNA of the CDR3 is TGTGCCATCAGCCCGACAGGGAATTATAACTATGGCTACACCTTC.

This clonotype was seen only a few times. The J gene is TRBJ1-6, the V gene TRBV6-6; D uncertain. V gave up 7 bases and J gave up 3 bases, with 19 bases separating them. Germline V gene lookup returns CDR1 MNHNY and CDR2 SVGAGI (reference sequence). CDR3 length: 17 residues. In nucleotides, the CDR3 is TGTGCCAGCACCTCTAAAGCAGGACCTGACTATAATTCACCCCTCCACTTT. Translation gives CASTSKAGPDYNSPLHF.

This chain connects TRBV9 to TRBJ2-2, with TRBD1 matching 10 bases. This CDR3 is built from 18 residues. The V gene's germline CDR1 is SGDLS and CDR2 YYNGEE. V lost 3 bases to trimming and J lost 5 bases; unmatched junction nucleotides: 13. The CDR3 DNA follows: TGTGCCAGCAGCGCTCTCCTGACAGGGGGCTTGGGGACCGGGGAGCTGTTTTTT. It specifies CASSALLTGGLGTGELFF.

CDR3 in DNA: TGTGCCAGCAGTTACTCGAACGAAATGAACACTGAAGCTTTCTTT. Protein sequence: CASSYSNEMNTEAFF. This chain joins TRBV6-5 and TRBJ1-1, with unresolved D. V dropped 0 bases and J dropped 0 bases, with 8 bases sitting between them. The CDR3 has 15 amino acids. The germline gives CDR1 MNHEY, CDR2 SVGAGI.

DNA of the CDR3: TGCAGTGCTAGCCGCAGCGGGGGACAAGAGACCCAGTACTTC. Translation: CSASRSGGQETQYF. V gene TRBV20-1 combines with J gene TRBJ2-5, with TRBD2 matching 8 bases. The CDR3 is 14 amino acids. The germline V gene encodes CDR1 DFQATT and CDR2 SNEGSKA (reference sequence). Losses at the gene ends were 3 bases for V and 2 bases for J; bases not matched to a gene: 5.

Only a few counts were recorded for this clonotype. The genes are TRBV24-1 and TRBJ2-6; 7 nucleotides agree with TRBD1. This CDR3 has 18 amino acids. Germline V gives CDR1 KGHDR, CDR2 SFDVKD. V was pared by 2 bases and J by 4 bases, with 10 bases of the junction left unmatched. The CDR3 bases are TGTGCCACCAGTGATTCGGGCAGGGGGTCGCGCGGGGCCAACGTCCTGACTTTC. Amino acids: CATSDSGRGSRGANVLTF.

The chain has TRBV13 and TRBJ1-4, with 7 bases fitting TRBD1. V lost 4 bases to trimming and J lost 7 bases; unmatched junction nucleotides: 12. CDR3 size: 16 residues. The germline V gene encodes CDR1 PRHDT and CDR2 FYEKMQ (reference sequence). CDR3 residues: CASSSPTRQGIEKLFF. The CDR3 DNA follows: TGTGCCAGCAGCTCTCCGACGCGACAGGGCATTGAAAAACTGTTTTTT.

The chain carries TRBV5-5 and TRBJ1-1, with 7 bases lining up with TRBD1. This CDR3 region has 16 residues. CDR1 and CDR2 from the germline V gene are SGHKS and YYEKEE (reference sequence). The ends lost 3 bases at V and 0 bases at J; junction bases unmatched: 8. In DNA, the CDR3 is TGTGCCAGCAGCTCTTGGGACAGTAATATGAACACTGAAGCTTTCTTT. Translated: CASSSWDSNMNTEAFF.

The CDR3, as DNA: TGCGCCAGCAGCCCGGCGGGACTTAAGGAGGAGCAGTACTTC. Translation gives CASSPAGLKEEQYF. V gene TRBV5-1 combines with J gene TRBJ2-7; maybe TRBD2 (6 bases). Looked up from germline, CDR1 is SGHRS and CDR2 is YFSETQ. V lost 4 bases, J lost 7 bases, and 18 bases lay in between. The CDR3 totals 14 residues.

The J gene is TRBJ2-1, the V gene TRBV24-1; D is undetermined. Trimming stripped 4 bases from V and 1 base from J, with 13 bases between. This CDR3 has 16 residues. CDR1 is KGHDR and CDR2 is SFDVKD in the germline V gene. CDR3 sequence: CATSDPGPGSYNEQFF. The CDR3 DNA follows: TGTGCCACCAGTGACCCTGGGCCCGGATCCTACAATGAGCAGTTCTTC.

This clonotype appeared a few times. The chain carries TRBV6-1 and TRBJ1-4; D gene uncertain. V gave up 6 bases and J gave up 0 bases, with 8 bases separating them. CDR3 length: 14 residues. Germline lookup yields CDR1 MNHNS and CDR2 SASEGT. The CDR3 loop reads CASRGTPTNEKLFF. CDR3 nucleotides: TGTGCCAGCAGGGGCACCCCAACTAATGAAAAACTGTTTTTT.

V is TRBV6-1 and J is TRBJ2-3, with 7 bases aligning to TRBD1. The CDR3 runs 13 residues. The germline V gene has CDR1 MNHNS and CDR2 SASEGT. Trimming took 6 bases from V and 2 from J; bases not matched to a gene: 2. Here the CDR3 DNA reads TGTGCCAGCAGGGGACAGTCCACAGATACGCAGTATTTT. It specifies CASRGQSTDTQYF.

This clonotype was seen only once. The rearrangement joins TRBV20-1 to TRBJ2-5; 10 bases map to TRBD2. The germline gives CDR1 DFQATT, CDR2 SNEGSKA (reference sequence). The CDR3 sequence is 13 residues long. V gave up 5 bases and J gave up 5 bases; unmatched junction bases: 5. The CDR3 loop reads CSASLAGVETQYF. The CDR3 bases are TGCAGTGCTTCTCTAGCGGGGGTGGAGACCCAGTACTTC.

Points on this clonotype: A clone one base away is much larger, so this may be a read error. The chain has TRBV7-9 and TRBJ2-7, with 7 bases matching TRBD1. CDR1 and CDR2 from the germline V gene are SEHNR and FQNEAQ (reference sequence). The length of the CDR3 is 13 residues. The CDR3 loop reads CASSPGTVYKQYF. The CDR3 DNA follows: TGTGCCAGCAGCCCCGGGACAGTCTACAAGCAGTACTTC.

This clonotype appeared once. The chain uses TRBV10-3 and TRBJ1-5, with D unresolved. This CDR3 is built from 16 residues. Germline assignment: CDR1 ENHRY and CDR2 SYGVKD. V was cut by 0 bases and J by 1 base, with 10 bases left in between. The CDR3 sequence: CAISESTDPSNQPQHF. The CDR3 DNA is TGTGCCATCAGTGAGTCCACAGACCCCAGCAATCAGCCCCAGCATTTT.